This T cell receptor beta chain appears in the sequencing data of a study of CD4 T cells in relation to SARS-CoV-2 and coronaviruses. Across the study: ViraFEST: approximately eleven-day antigen culture of PBMCs, then TCR beta CDR3 sequencing. Median patient age was approximately 40 years, spanning 21 to 72 years.

As concerns this clone: What it recognizes is unknown.

10^5 naive or memory CD4+ cells were cultured with CEF peptides for around eleven days. CEF-cultured naive and memory CD4+ T cell DNA got survey-level sequencing. The data were produced by immunoSEQ multiplex PCR, yet TCRdb's version contains in-frame clones alone and is incomplete. The sample yields around 35,000 clones, approximately 82% seen once. This TCR was recovered from an adult with COVID-19. The specimen was naive CD4+ T cells from PBMCs, cultured in vitro. Subset of the sample: naive CD4+ T cells isolated by negative enrichment.

This chain's CDR3 is CASSGDRLHEQYF. Here the CDR3 DNA reads TGTGCCAGCTCGGGGGACCGCTTGCACGAGCAGTACTTC. The chain joins TRBV18 to TRBJ2-7; D possibly matches TRBD1 or TRBD2 (5 bases each). V was clipped by 6 bases and J by 5 bases, with 14 bases between them. Per the germline V gene, CDR1 is KGHSH and CDR2 is LQKENI. This CDR3 is 13 amino acids long.